This T cell receptor (beta chain) emerged from a study of T cell responses to AZD1222 COVID-19 vaccine. Study-wide findings and caveats: Every sample of the repertoires postdated the peak T cell response.

Measured with immunoSEQ multiplex PCR; TCRdb has only the in-frame clones, and not every one. The sample includes about 160,000 clones, around 87% of them seen just once. The V and J ends lost 4 bases and 6 bases respectively, with 16 bases between them. Germline V lookup: CDR1 ENHRY, CDR2 SYGVKD. The CDR3 runs 15 residues. For this clone: Antigen specificity is unknown.

This TCR was recovered from an adult in good health. Sequences were derived from peripheral blood, sampled on day 0 of AZD1222 vaccination. The chain couples TRBV10-3 to TRBJ1-3; a possible D gene is TRBD1 (6 bases). CDR3 in amino acids: CAISVLDRIENTIYF. As DNA, the CDR3 is TGTGCCATCAGTGTCTTAGACAGGATTGAAAACACCATATATTTT.